The 30 T cell receptor beta chains reported below all come from one sample, sequenced in a study of siplizumab effects on memory and regulatory T cells. Some clones are missing from TCRdb's copy, which holds only in-frame ones; the method was immunoSEQ multiplex PCR. The table records some 100,000 clones, around 97% of them present only once. The sample taken for sequencing was naive CD4+ T cells sorted from blood. The receptors come from a human donor in good health.

The chain recombines TRBV18 with TRBJ2-7; D could derive from TRBD1 or TRBD2 (5 bases each). V was trimmed by 6 bases and J by 6 bases, leaving 12 bases between them. CDR3 size: 12 residues. The V gene's germline CDR1 is KGHSH and CDR2 LQKENI. This chain's CDR3 is CASSGAVGEQYF. The CDR3 nucleotides are TGTGCCAGCTCCGGGGCCGTGGGCGAGCAGTACTTC.

The chain carries TRBV6-5 and TRBJ2-7; D could derive from TRBD1 or TRBD2 (5 bases each). V lost 5 bases and J 5 bases, leaving 19 bases between the germline ends. Germline CDR1 is MNHEY and CDR2 is SVGAGI. This CDR3 is 15 amino acids long. The CDR3 loop is CASSTLGAGRDEQYF. CDR3 coding DNA: TGTGCCAGCAGTACCCTGGGAGCAGGCAGGGACGAGCAGTACTTC.

V and J are TRBV9 and TRBJ2-2, with D possibly matching TRBD1 (5 bases). This CDR3 is 15 amino acids long. Trimming removed 3 bases at V and 7 bases at J, with 16 bases between. The germline V gene has CDR1 SGDLS and CDR2 YYNGEE. CDR3 nucleotide sequence: TGTGCCAGCAGCGACGACCCAGGGTGGGGCGGGGAGCTGTTTTTT. Translation: CASSDDPGWGGELFF.

The V gene is TRBV27, the J gene TRBJ2-7, with 8 bases lining up with TRBD1. V trimming: 3 bases; J trimming: 3 bases; junction bases outside the gene matches: 1. This CDR3 comprises 13 residues. In germline, CDR1 is MNHEY, CDR2 SMNVEV (reference sequence). CDR3 DNA: TGTGCCAGCAGTTTCGACAGGGGCTACGAGCAGTACTTC. It specifies CASSFDRGYEQYF.

The V call is TRBV19, the J call TRBJ1-3; a weak D match, TRBD1 (5 bases). Germline assignment: CDR1 LNHDA and CDR2 SQIVND (reference sequence). V lost 7 bases, J lost 0 bases, and 10 bases lay in between. CDR3 length: 14 amino acids. The CDR3 DNA sequence: TGTGCCAGTATGCGGACAAGCTCTGGAAACACCATATATTTT. This encodes CASMRTSSGNTIYF.

The chain carries TRBV6-5 and TRBJ1-6; D call uncertain. In germline, CDR1 is MNHEY, CDR2 SVGAGI. V lost 7 bases to trimming and J lost 12 bases, with 10 bases between them. The CDR3 loop spans 11 amino acids. For the CDR3, the DNA is TGTGCCAGCAACATGGAGGGACCCCTCCACTTT. It encodes CASNMEGPLHF.

This clone was seen a handful of times. The junction and the germline gene differ at one end; a read error may be behind it. This sequence joins TRBV25-1 and TRBJ1-6; no definite D call. This CDR3 has 13 amino acids. Per germline, CDR1 MGHDK and CDR2 SYGVNS. The CDR3, as DNA: TGTGCCAGCAGTGAATTGCATAAGTCACCCCTCCACTTT. Translated: CASSELHKSPLHF. Drawing the rest from reference TRBV25-1 and TRBJ1-6, the complete variable domain is EADIYQTPRYLVIGTGKKITLECSQTMGHDKMYWYQQDPGMELHLIHYSYGVNSTEKGDLSSESTVSRIRTEHFPLTLESARPSHTSQYLCASSELHKSPLHFGNGTRLTVT.

This chain links TRBV11-2 with TRBJ2-7, with D unresolved. The CDR3 is 12 amino acids. CDR1 and CDR2 (germline): SGHAT, FQNNGV. V was trimmed by 6 bases and J by 4 bases, leaving 10 bases between them. The CDR3: CASRQTWYEQYF. The CDR3 nucleotides read TGTGCCAGCAGGCAGACGTGGTACGAGCAGTACTTC.

The chain recombines TRBV7-2 with TRBJ1-1, with TRBD1 as a possible D gene (5 bases). The CDR3 is made up of 14 amino acids. Germline lookup yields CDR1 SGHTA and CDR2 FQGNSA. Trimming took off 4 bases at V and 7 bases at J, with 16 bases between the two ends. The CDR3 protein is CASSSGTNRYEAFF. CDR3 in DNA: TGTGCCAGCAGCTCAGGGACGAATAGATATGAAGCTTTCTTT.

The V gene is TRBV29-1, the J gene TRBJ2-1; 11 nucleotides line up with TRBD2. This CDR3 region has 15 residues. Trimming at V came to 5 bases and at J to 0 bases, leaving 3 bases not matched to a gene. Germline V gene data show CDR1 as SQVTM and CDR2 as ANQGSEA. CDR3 coding DNA: TGCAGCGTTCCTAGCGGGGGGAGCTCCTACAATGAGCAGTTCTTC. Amino acids: CSVPSGGSSYNEQFF.

The genes are TRBV29-1 and TRBJ1-2; no clear D. CDR3 length: 11 residues. Per germline, CDR1 SQVTM and CDR2 ANQGSEA. V gave up 5 bases and J gave up 7 bases, with 11 bases separating them. The CDR3, as DNA: TGCAGCGTTTCGTCAGAAGGTGGCTACACCTTC. It codes for CSVSSEGGYTF.

The genes are TRBV4-1 and TRBJ1-2; 8 bases map to TRBD1. This CDR3 contains 15 residues. The J segment lost 5 bases and the V segment lost 3 bases, leaving 8 bases of the junction unmatched. CDR1 and CDR2 (germline): MGHRA, YSYEKL. CDR3 in amino acids: CASSQPWTGSYGYTF. The CDR3 DNA reads TGCGCCAGCAGCCAGCCGTGGACAGGGTCTTATGGCTACACCTTC.

The chain joins TRBV5-8 to TRBJ2-2, with TRBD2 matching 10 bases. CDR1 is SGHTS and CDR2 is YDEGEE in the germline V gene. The CDR3 contains 17 residues. V lost 2 bases to trimming and J lost 5 bases; unmatched junction nucleotides: 9. The CDR3 nucleotides are TGTGCCAGCAGCTTTCGATTAGCGGGGGGACCAACCGGGGAGCTGTTTTTT. Translating gives CASSFRLAGGPTGELFF. Looking up the rest from reference TRBV5-8 and TRBJ2-2 gives the full variable domain: EAGVTQSPTHLIKTRGQQATLRCSPISGHTSVYWYQQALGLGLQFLLWYDEGEERNRGNFPPRFSGRQFPNYSSELNVNALELEDSALYLCASSFRLAGGPTGELFFGEGSRLTVL.

The V call is TRBV5-6, the J call TRBJ1-1; no definite D call. The CDR3 loop spans 13 amino acids. Germline CDR1 reads SGHDT; CDR2 reads YYEEEE. The germline V and J ends were trimmed by 4 bases and 0 bases, with 7 bases remaining between them. CDR3 sequence: CASSLDLNTEAFF. The DNA for the CDR3 is TGTGCCAGCAGCCTCGACTTGAACACTGAAGCTTTCTTT.

The chain combines TRBV6-5 with TRBJ1-1, with unresolved D. This CDR3 comprises 13 residues. Germline V gene sequence: CDR1 MNHEY, CDR2 SVGAGI. V gave up 3 bases and J gave up 8 bases, with 13 bases separating them. The CDR3 sequence: CASSYNRLTEAFF. The CDR3 DNA sequence: TGTGCCAGCAGTTATAACCGCTTAACAGAAGCTTTCTTT.

The table lists this clone with a count of one. The CDR3 region is CASSYQAGGTYEQYF. CDR3 in DNA: TGTGCCAGCAGTTACCAGGCGGGGGGGACCTACGAGCAGTACTTC. The chain joins TRBV6-5 to TRBJ2-7, with 9 positions matching TRBD2. CDR1 is MNHEY and CDR2 is SVGAGI in the germline V gene. CDR3 size: 15 residues. V gave up 2 bases and J gave up 2 bases; unmatched junction bases: 4.

In this sample, this clone turned up once. The V call is TRBV27, the J call TRBJ2-2, with 11 bases identical to TRBD2. Germline CDR1 reads MNHEY; CDR2 reads SMNVEV (reference sequence). This CDR3 has 17 residues. V lost 4 bases, J lost 1 base, and 5 bases stayed unmatched. The CDR3 coding sequence is TGTGCCAGCAGTTCAATCCTAGCGGGGGGGAACACCGGGGAGCTGTTTTTT. As protein: CASSSILAGGNTGELFF.

The V call is TRBV5-6, the J call TRBJ1-6, with D possibly being TRBD1 (6 bases). Trimming left V 0 bases short and J 3 bases short, with 7 bases between. This CDR3 has 15 amino acids. From germline, CDR1 is SGHDT and CDR2 YYEEEE. CDR3 sequence (DNA): TGTGCCAGCAGCTTGGGGACAGACTATAATTCACCCCTCCACTTT. Its translation is CASSLGTDYNSPLHF.

The V gene is TRBV28, the J gene TRBJ2-1; 8 positions match TRBD2. Germline loops: CDR1 MDHEN, CDR2 SYDVKM. The CDR3 extends over 15 amino acids. V trimming: 6 bases; J trimming: 1 base; junction bases outside the gene matches: 5. The CDR3 protein is CASRSGTRSYNEQFF. The CDR3 DNA follows: TGTGCCAGCAGGTCCGGGACTAGGTCCTACAATGAGCAGTTCTTC.

V gene TRBV19 combines with J gene TRBJ1-2, with 7 bases aligning to TRBD1. The CDR3 contains 15 residues. V was pared by 5 bases and J by 0 bases, with 6 bases of the junction left unmatched. The V gene's germline CDR1 is LNHDA and CDR2 SQIVND (reference sequence). CDR3 bases: TGTGCCAGTAGTCGGGACAGAGAAGCTAACTATGGCTACACCTTC. It is translated as CASSRDREANYGYTF.

The V call is TRBV6-5, the J call TRBJ2-3, with D hard to call. Trimming left V 7 bases short and J 4 bases short, with 15 bases between. This CDR3 region has 14 residues. Germline-derived CDR1 and CDR2 are MNHEY and SVGAGI. As DNA, the CDR3 is TGTGCCAGCACCGACCCCGGTAAGGCAGATACGCAGTATTTT. It yields the protein CASTDPGKADTQYF.

The rearrangement uses TRBV7-7 and TRBJ2-5; 12 bases line up with TRBD2. The CDR3 sequence is 15 residues long. V lost 4 bases, J lost 3 bases, and 3 bases stayed unmatched. Per the germline V gene, CDR1 is SSHAT and CDR2 is FNYEAQ (reference sequence). The CDR3 spells CASSYLAGGKETQYF. Written as DNA, the CDR3 is TGTGCCAGCAGCTACCTAGCGGGGGGGAAAGAGACCCAGTACTTC. The full variable domain, with the rest looked up from reference TRBV7-7 and TRBJ2-5, is GAGVSQSPRYKVTKRGQDVTLRCDPISSHATLYWYQQALGQGPEFLTYFNYEAQPDKSGLPSDRFSAERPEGSISTLTIQRTEQRDSAMYRCASSYLAGGKETQYFGPGTRLLVL.

In its sample, this clone was seen once. Here the CDR3 reads CATSRDSGGPYYNEQFF. Here the CDR3 DNA reads TGTGCCACCAGCAGAGATAGTGGAGGTCCGTACTACAATGAGCAGTTCTTC. The chain couples TRBV15 to TRBJ2-1; perhaps TRBD2 as D (5 bases). Trimming cost V 0 bases and J 3 bases, with 15 bases left between them. The germline V gene encodes CDR1 LNHNV and CDR2 YYDKDF (reference sequence). This CDR3 is 17 amino acids long.

The chain is built from TRBV7-2 and TRBJ2-5, with 8 nucleotides matching TRBD2. J lost 2 bases, V lost 2 bases, and 4 bases had no gene match. The germline CDR1 and CDR2 sequences are SGHTA and FQGNSA. The CDR3 loop spans 15 amino acids. This chain's CDR3 is CASSLKRGKQETQYF. Here the CDR3 DNA reads TGTGCCAGCAGCTTAAAGCGGGGGAAGCAAGAGACCCAGTACTTC. Full variable domain (remainder filled in from reference TRBV7-2 and TRBJ2-5): GAGVSQSPSNKVTEKGKDVELRCDPISGHTALYWYRQSLGQGLEFLIYFQGNSAPDKSGLPSDRFSAERTGGSVSTLTIQRTQQEDSAVYLCASSLKRGKQETQYFGPGTRLLVL.

This chain uses TRBV9 with TRBJ1-2; D remains ambiguous. CDR1 is SGDLS and CDR2 is YYNGEE in the germline V gene. V was clipped by 2 bases and J by 7 bases, with 9 bases between them. This CDR3 is 12 amino acids long. The CDR3 loop is CASSVVGCGYTF. The CDR3 bases are TGTGCCAGCAGCGTTGTAGGATGTGGCTACACCTTC.

The chain couples TRBV27 to TRBJ1-5; 9 bases are shared with TRBD1. Germline V CDR1 and CDR2: MNHEY, SMNVEV (reference sequence). This CDR3 is built from 18 residues. With 1 base clipped from V and 3 bases from J, the junction kept 10 bases outside the gene matches. The CDR3 DNA is TGTGCCAGCAGTTTATACCCGACCGGGACAGGGAACAATCAGCCCCAGCATTTT. It encodes CASSLYPTGTGNNQPQHF.

The rearrangement uses TRBV5-6 and TRBJ1-1, with 8 nucleotides matching TRBD1. Losses at the gene ends were 3 bases for V and 4 bases for J; bases not matched to a gene: 8. Germline CDR1 is SGHDT and CDR2 is YYEEEE. The CDR3 is 15 residues long. The CDR3 DNA reads as TGTGCCAGCAGCTACAGTCCAGGGGGCGTCACTGAAGCTTTCTTT. Translation: CASSYSPGGVTEAFF.

V gene TRBV9 combines with J gene TRBJ1-2; 10 bases map to TRBD1. The CDR3 covers 19 residues. In germline, CDR1 is SGDLS, CDR2 YYNGEE. After removal of 4 bases from V and 0 bases from J, the junction contained 15 bases not matched to a gene. CDR3 sequence reads: CASSPDPWDRGPANYGYTF. The CDR3 DNA reads TGTGCCAGCAGCCCCGATCCCTGGGACAGGGGACCCGCTAACTATGGCTACACCTTC. The variable domain in full, completed from reference TRBV9 and TRBJ1-2, reads DSGVTQTPKHLITATGQRVTLRCSPRSGDLSVYWYQQSLDQGLQFLIQYYNGEERAKGNILERFSAQQFPDLHSELNLSSLELGDSALYFCASSPDPWDRGPANYGYTFGSGTRLTVV.

The chain links TRBV7-3 to TRBJ2-1; the match to TRBD1 covers 8 bases. Germline V lookup: CDR1 SGHTA, CDR2 FQGTGA. V dropped 2 bases and J dropped 3; count of bases not matched to a gene: 3. The CDR3 consists of 15 residues. CDR3 sequence (DNA): TGTGCCAGCAGCTTATCGGGACAGGACTACAATGAGCAGTTCTTC. It is translated as CASSLSGQDYNEQFF.

The rearrangement uses TRBV9 and TRBJ2-5; 9 bases map to TRBD2. V trimming: 3 bases; J trimming: 5 bases; junction bases outside the gene matches: 8. This CDR3 has 15 amino acids. Germline V gene data show CDR1 as SGDLS and CDR2 as YYNGEE. In DNA, the CDR3 is TGTGCCAGCAGCGCCGGCGGGGGGGCTGAGGAGACCCAGTACTTC. This translates into CASSAGGGAEETQYF.